A single sample gave rise to the 14 T cell receptor beta chains below, sequenced in a study of read filtering for tumor transcriptome and immune sequencing. Molecular barcoded adaptors covering alpha/delta and beta/gamma chains were used on 400 ng RNA. TCRdb re-called the reads with MiXCR, one entry per CDR3 protein. Of about 39,000 distinct CDR3 sequences listed, around 13% are singletons. Sample: a population of CD138-negative cells sorted from bone marrow. These receptors came from a donor older than 35 with multiple myeloma.

CDR3 protein: CASSSRLSREETQYF. The CDR3 bases are TGTGCCAGTAGCTCCCGGCTCTCGAGAGAAGAGACCCAGTACTTC. The chain is built from TRBV19 and TRBJ2-5; D remains unclear. CDR1 LNHDA and CDR2 SQIVND come from the germline V gene (reference sequence). The ends were cut back, 6 bases at V and 3 bases at J, with 17 bases in the middle. This CDR3 contains 15 residues.

In regard to this clonotype: A read error is possible here, since a much larger clone lies one base away. The chain couples TRBV4-3 to TRBJ1-1, with D unclear. This CDR3 has 15 residues. Per the germline V gene, CDR1 is LGHNA and CDR2 is YSLEER. Trimming pared 1 base from V and 0 bases from J, leaving 9 bases between. The CDR3 reads CASSQARGLNTEAFF. The DNA for the CDR3 is TGCGCCAGCAGCCAAGCCCGGGGTCTGAACACTGAAGCTTTCTTT.

About this clonotype itself: A single base separates this from a much larger clone, so it may be a read error. This chain connects TRBV7-2 to TRBJ2-3; 7 bases fit TRBD1. Germline lookup yields CDR1 SGHTA and CDR2 FQGNSA. The CDR3 spans 17 residues. CDR3: CASSLITGTARTDTQCF. For the CDR3, the DNA is TGTGCCAGCAGCTTAATTACCGGGACAGCCCGCACAGATACGCAGTGTTTT.

This clonotype was detected many times. The rearrangement joins TRBV6-5 to TRBJ1-4, with D unresolved. CDR3 size: 14 residues. The ends were cut back, 0 bases at V and 6 bases at J, with 8 bases in the middle. The V gene's germline CDR1 is MNHEY and CDR2 SVGAGI. In DNA, the CDR3 is TGTGCCAGCAGTTACTCCTGGACGGATGAAAAACTGTTTTTT. This gives the protein CASSYSWTDEKLFF.

This clonotype was seen repeatedly, ten times or more. This chain links TRBV2 with TRBJ1-5; weak D call: TRBD1 (6 bases). V was pared by 5 bases and J by 3 bases, with 14 bases between. This CDR3 has 15 amino acids. From germline, CDR1 is SNHLY and CDR2 FYNNEI. In nucleotides, the CDR3 is TGTGCCAGCAGTACCCAAGGGGGATCCAATCAGCCCCAGCATTTT. Its translation is CASSTQGGSNQPQHF.

This clonotype was counted at least ten times. The CDR3 protein is CASSQEGREETQYF. Written as DNA, the CDR3 is TGCGCCAGCAGCCAAGAGGGCAGGGAAGAGACCCAGTACTTC. The V gene is TRBV4-1, the J gene TRBJ2-5; tentatively, D is TRBD1 (5 bases). The CDR3 consists of 14 residues. The V end was cut by 0 bases, the J end by 3 bases, with 8 bases between. From germline, CDR1 is MGHRA and CDR2 YSYEKL.

This clonotype was seen ten or more times. The V and J genes are TRBV29-1 and TRBJ2-7; 7 bases are shared with TRBD1. The germline V gene has CDR1 SQVTM and CDR2 ANQGSEA. The CDR3 spans 15 residues. V dropped 5 bases and J dropped 1; count of bases not matched to a gene: 11. In nucleotides, the CDR3 is TGCAGCGTTTCATCGGCCCACAGGGGATCCTACGAGCAGTACTTC. As protein: CSVSSAHRGSYEQYF.

This clonotype was detected many times. The gene calls are TRBV7-9 and TRBJ2-5, with a tentative D call TRBD2 (5 bases). V dropped 0 bases and J dropped 3 bases, with 11 bases sitting between them. Germline CDR1 reads SEHNR; CDR2 reads FQNEAQ (reference sequence). The CDR3 is 15 amino acids. CDR3 sequence: CASSLALRGKETQYF. As DNA, the CDR3 is TGTGCCAGCAGCTTAGCCCTACGGGGTAAAGAGACCCAGTACTTC.

This clonotype counts as medium-sized (0.01 to 0.1%). The chain is built from TRBV5-1 and TRBJ1-2; D uncertain. The CDR3 covers 18 residues. The germline V gene has CDR1 SGHRS and CDR2 YFSETQ. V was cut by 1 base and J by 0 bases, with 19 bases left in between. The CDR3 bases are TGCGCCAGCAGCTTGTGGGCGGTCCAGGTAGCGGCTAACTATGGCTACACCTTC. This gives the protein CASSLWAVQVAANYGYTF.

Ten or more counts support this clonotype. This chain links TRBV7-2 with TRBJ2-2; the D is unclear. V gave up 3 bases and J gave up 4 bases, with 9 bases separating them. The CDR3 loop spans 14 amino acids. Looked up from germline, CDR1 is SGHTA and CDR2 is FQGNSA. Written as DNA, the CDR3 is TGTGCCAGCAGCTTTGCTGGAATCACCGGGGAGCTGTTTTTT. Its translation is CASSFAGITGELFF.

About this clonotype itself: A much larger clone lies one base from this, so it may be a read error. This rearrangement joins TRBV11-2 to TRBJ2-7; D is possibly TRBD1 (5 bases). The germline V gene encodes CDR1 SGHAT and CDR2 FQNNGV. Trimming stripped 3 bases from V and 9 bases from J, with 18 bases between. The CDR3 has 14 amino acids. For the CDR3, the DNA is TGTGCCAGCAGCTTCGCTTTGGGGCGGAACGGGCAGTACTTC. This translates into CASSFALGRNGQYF.

The sample holds many counts of this clonotype. CDR3 bases: TGTGCCAGCAGCCCTCGGGACAGCGGCACAGATACGCAGTATTTT. Its protein product is CASSPRDSGTDTQYF. This chain joins TRBV7-6 and TRBJ2-3, with TRBD1 matching 7 bases. V was clipped by 5 bases and J by 1 base; unmatched bases: 6. This CDR3 comprises 15 residues. Germline CDR1 and CDR2: SGHVS and FNYEAQ.

Worth noting for this clonotype: A much larger clone lies a single base off, so this may be a read error. The CDR3 region has the DNA TGTGCCAGCAGCTCGAGCCAGCTCGCGTCGTCCTTC. This codes for CASSSSQLASSF. The V and J genes are TRBV5-5 and TRBJ2-1; D remains ambiguous. The germline CDR1 and CDR2 sequences are SGHKS and YYEKEE (reference sequence). The CDR3 runs to 12 residues.

The chain combines TRBV11-2 with TRBJ2-3; 9 nucleotides agree with TRBD1. V lost 1 base, J lost 5 bases, and 7 bases stayed unmatched. The CDR3 totals 16 residues. In germline, CDR1 is SGHAT, CDR2 FQNNGV. In DNA, the CDR3 is TGTGCCAGCAGCTTAGGATCGGACAGGGGACGAGATACGCAGTATTTT. Its translation is CASSLGSDRGRDTQYF.